This record covers a single T cell receptor beta chain. The antigen remains undetermined. This entry belongs to a study of radiotherapy plus CTLA-4 blockade in lung cancer. Those with chemo-refractory metastatic non-small-cell lung cancer were treated with focal radiation combined with CTLA-4 blockade using ipilimumab. This CDR3 contains 14 residues. The V gene lost 3 bases and the J gene lost 8 bases, with 16 bases spanning the gap. Per the germline V gene, CDR1 is LNHNV and CDR2 is YYDKDF (reference sequence). Profiled with immunoSEQ multiplex PCR; TCRdb holds only in-frame clones, not every one. Among about 78,000 clones listed, about 87% were seen once. Study-wide findings and caveats: How blood T cell clones changed early, along with interferon-beta, reportedly forecast response best. Subsequent to radiotherapy plus ipilimumab, tumor-derived TCR clones underwent expansion in blood.

The receptor was isolated from a human donor with non-small cell lung cancer who had stable disease on radiotherapy plus ipilimumab. The V and J genes are TRBV15 and TRBJ1-2, with D hard to call. This material consisted of peripheral blood, taken from a patient treated with radiotherapy plus ipilimumab. DNA for the CDR3: TGTGCCACCAGCAGCGGATCTTTCTCGGGCGGCTACACCTTC. This sequence encodes CATSSGSFSGGYTF. Together with reference TRBV15 and TRBJ1-2, the CDR3 gives the full variable domain: DAMVIQNPRYQVTQFGKPVTLSCSQTLNHNVMYWYQQKSSQAPKLLFHYYDKDFNNEADTPDNFQSRRPNTSFCFLDIRSPGLGDTAMYLCATSSGSFSGGYTFGSGTRLTVV.